A single sample gave rise to the 20 T cell receptor beta chains below, sequenced in a study of blood T cells in healthy people across ages. A sample-barcoded 5' primer and a J-beta primer mix were used in a second PCR of roughly 6 to 11 cycles. TCRdb independently ran MiXCR on the 5' RACE reads; one entry per CDR3 protein. The table lists 1.5 million to 2 million distinct CDR3 sequences, 49% of them singletons. The sample consisted of blood. The receptors were gathered from a woman aged 35 to 49 in good health.

The chain combines TRBV27 with TRBJ2-1; D may be TRBD1 (6 bases). Germline assignment: CDR1 MNHEY and CDR2 SMNVEV (reference sequence). Trimming cost V 2 bases and J 7 bases, with 15 bases left between them. This CDR3 region has 15 residues. The CDR3 DNA follows: TGTGCCAGCAGTTTACACCAGGGGATGCGAAATGAGCAGTTCTTC. It yields the protein CASSLHQGMRNEQFF.

The DNA of the CDR3 is TGTGCCACCAGGAAGACGGCTGGGGATGAGCAGTTCTTC. It codes for CATRKTAGDEQFF. The chain combines TRBV24-1 with TRBJ2-1; D is undetermined. Looked up from germline, CDR1 is KGHDR and CDR2 is SFDVKD. The V end lost 7 bases, the J end lost 8 bases, and 14 bases lay between the germline ends. The CDR3 has 13 amino acids.

The chain links TRBV4-2 to TRBJ2-1, with a possible D match to TRBD1 (6 bases). The V gene's germline CDR1 is LGHNA and CDR2 YNFKEQ. Trimming cost V 8 bases and J 0 bases, with 14 bases left between them. This CDR3 is built from 15 residues. The CDR3 sequence: CASRQGYSSYNEQFF. The CDR3 nucleotides are TGTGCCAGCCGGCAGGGGTATAGCTCCTACAATGAGCAGTTCTTC.

The chain is built from TRBV15 and TRBJ2-1; D perhaps matches TRBD2 (6 bases). Germline V CDR1 and CDR2: LNHNV, YYDKDF (reference sequence). The ends were cut back, 3 bases at V and 10 bases at J, with 13 bases in the middle. The CDR3 is 13 amino acids. The CDR3 coding sequence is TGTGCCACCAGCAGTGAGGGACTCCGCGAGCAGTTCTTC. This sequence encodes CATSSEGLREQFF.

CDR3 in amino acids: CASSAPGQGRETQYF. The CDR3 DNA follows: TGTGCCAGCAGTGCGCCGGGACAGGGGCGAGAGACCCAGTACTTC. This chain joins TRBV6-1 and TRBJ2-5; 10 bases align to TRBD1. This CDR3 comprises 15 residues. With 4 bases clipped from V and 4 bases from J, the junction kept 6 bases outside the gene matches. Germline V CDR1 and CDR2: MNHNS, SASEGT.

The chain links TRBV11-3 to TRBJ2-1; possibly TRBD2 for D (6 bases). Germline assignment: CDR1 SGHNT and CDR2 YENEEA. The CDR3 has 15 amino acids. V was clipped by 1 base and J by 8 bases, with 15 bases between them. The CDR3 region is CASSLGLATADEQFF. The CDR3 bases are TGTGCCAGCAGCTTAGGCCTAGCGACGGCCGATGAGCAGTTCTTC.

The chain joins TRBV5-1 to TRBJ1-6; 7 bases are a match to TRBD1. The CDR3 is 16 amino acids. Trimming took 1 base from V and 7 from J; bases not matched to a gene: 8. Per the germline V gene, CDR1 is SGHRS and CDR2 is YFSETQ. CDR3 in amino acids: CASSLTLGQLNSPLHF. The CDR3 nucleotides are TGCGCCAGCAGCTTGACTCTGGGACAGTTGAATTCACCCCTCCACTTT. Based on the CDR3 plus reference TRBV5-1 and TRBJ1-6, the full variable domain is KAGVTQTPRYLIKTRGQQVTLSCSPISGHRSVSWYQQTPGQGLQFLFEYFSETQRNKGNFPGRFSGRQFSNSRSEMNVSTLELGDSALYLCASSLTLGQLNSPLHFGNGTRLTVT.

There are a few counts of this clonotype. The chain employs TRBV29-1 and TRBJ2-3; a weak D match, TRBD1 (6 bases). V was cut by 4 bases and J by 0 bases, with 17 bases left in between. The length of the CDR3 is 16 residues. Germline-derived CDR1 and CDR2 are SQVTM and ANQGSEA. CDR3 region: CSVVGAPGPSTDTQYF. The CDR3 DNA reads TGCAGCGTTGTGGGGGCGCCAGGCCCAAGCACAGATACGCAGTATTTT.

CDR3 sequence reads: CASSFGQLATNEKLFF. The CDR3 bases are TGTGCCAGCAGCTTCGGACAGCTTGCAACTAATGAAAAACTGTTTTTT. The V and J genes are TRBV5-8 and TRBJ1-4, with D perhaps matching TRBD1 (6 bases). Trimming stripped 2 bases from V and 0 bases from J, with 11 bases between. CDR3 size: 16 residues. Germline loops: CDR1 SGHTS, CDR2 YDEGEE.

V gene TRBV7-8 combines with J gene TRBJ2-7, with D possibly TRBD1 on 6 matching bases. V was trimmed by 6 bases and J by 2 bases, leaving 17 bases between them. Germline V gene data show CDR1 as SGHVS and CDR2 as FQNEAQ. This CDR3 is 15 amino acids long. CDR3 protein: CASSPTSRGPYEQYF. CDR3 bases: TGTGCCAGCAGTCCCACCTCCAGGGGTCCCTACGAGCAGTACTTC.

The V gene is TRBV28, the J gene TRBJ2-7; 11 bases match TRBD1. This CDR3 contains 15 residues. Germline CDR1 and CDR2: MDHEN and SYDVKM. After removal of 2 bases from V and 5 bases from J, the junction contained 5 bases not matched to a gene. This CDR3 is CASSLRRTGGNEQYF. The CDR3 nucleotides are TGTGCCAGCAGTTTACGAAGGACAGGGGGCAACGAGCAGTACTTC.

This chain uses TRBV7-2 with TRBJ2-3, with D uncertain. Germline V CDR1 and CDR2: SGHTA, FQGNSA. Between the trimmed V and J ends, which lost 3 bases and 6 bases, there was a span of 13 bases. The CDR3 has 14 residues. The CDR3 DNA reads TGTGCCAGCAGCTTCCCTACGATTACCGATACGCAGTATTTT. Residues: CASSFPTITDTQYF.

The chain joins TRBV11-1 to TRBJ1-5; D gene unclear. V shed 6 bases and J shed 2 bases, with 14 bases lying between them. CDR1 is SGHAT, CDR2 FQDESV, per germline (reference sequence). CDR3 length: 15 residues. CDR3 coding DNA: TGTGCCAGCAGACCTAGGTCCGAGGGCAATCAGCCCCAGCATTTT. Translating gives CASRPRSEGNQPQHF.

As for this clonotype: The junction differs from germline at one of its ends, possibly a read error. The chain recombines TRBV10-2 with TRBJ1-2; D gene unclear. This CDR3 has 11 residues. The germline CDR1 and CDR2 sequences are WSHSY and SAAADI. The CDR3 DNA is TGCGCGAGCATGGGGTCCTATGGCTACACCTTC. Its translation: CASMGSYGYTF.

The chain carries TRBV7-9 and TRBJ1-2; 7 positions agree with TRBD1. With V trimmed by 5 bases and J by 4 bases, 10 bases remained unmatched. This CDR3 comprises 15 residues. Germline CDR1 reads SEHNR; CDR2 reads FQNEAQ (reference sequence). DNA for the CDR3: TGTGCCAGCAGCCTAGGACAGGACCTAGTCTATGGCTACACCTTC. This translates into CASSLGQDLVYGYTF.

This clonotype was observed a handful of times. V usage is TRBV4-1 and J usage is TRBJ1-1, with D hard to call. V lost 3 bases, J lost 12 bases, and 14 bases lay in between. The CDR3 has 12 amino acids. CDR1 is MGHRA and CDR2 is YSYEKL in the germline V gene. The CDR3, as DNA: TGCGCCAGCAGCCACGACACTCCGGAAACTTTCTTT. Amino acid sequence: CASSHDTPETFF.

The V call is TRBV9, the J call TRBJ2-1; TRBD2 aligns across 10 bases. Germline V gene lookup returns CDR1 SGDLS and CDR2 YYNGEE. Trimming at V came to 4 bases and at J to 6 bases, leaving 4 bases not matched to a gene. The CDR3 covers 14 residues. The CDR3 region is CASSISGGINEQFF. The CDR3 nucleotides read TGTGCCAGCAGCATTAGCGGGGGGATCAATGAGCAGTTCTTC. The full variable domain, with the rest looked up from reference TRBV9 and TRBJ2-1, is DSGVTQTPKHLITATGQRVTLRCSPRSGDLSVYWYQQSLDQGLQFLIQYYNGEERAKGNILERFSAQQFPDLHSELNLSSLELGDSALYFCASSISGGINEQFFGPGTRLTVL.

The chain joins TRBV10-1 to TRBJ1-1; the D gene is possibly TRBD1 (5 bases). The germline V and J ends were trimmed by 0 bases and 6 bases, with 11 bases remaining between them. Germline CDR1 WNHNN, CDR2 SYGVQD (reference sequence). The CDR3 is 14 residues long. The CDR3 region has the DNA TGCGCCAGCAGTGAGTCCACAGGAGTAGCTGAAGCTTTCTTT. Its protein is CASSESTGVAEAFF.

This chain uses TRBV18 with TRBJ1-2; no clear D gene. The germline V and J ends were trimmed by 2 bases and 0 bases, with 13 bases remaining between them. CDR3 length: 16 amino acids. Per germline, CDR1 KGHSH and CDR2 LQKENI. CDR3 DNA sequence: TGTGCCAGCTCACCAACAGTTTCACTTGCTAACTATGGCTACACCTTC. Amino acids: CASSPTVSLANYGYTF.

The chain is built from TRBV6-7 and TRBJ2-7; D may be TRBD1 (6 bases). TRBV6-7 is known as an ORF, though its function is uncertain. This CDR3 has 17 amino acids. The germline V and J ends were trimmed by 2 bases and 0 bases, with 17 bases remaining between them. The CDR3 sequence is CASSYPIKDRISYEQYF. The CDR3 DNA follows: TGTGCCAGCAGTTACCCTATTAAAGACAGGATCTCCTACGAGCAGTACTTC.